The entry below gives a single T cell receptor beta chain sequence along with its context. This specimen belongs to a study of T and B cells in COVID-19 patients. Study summary: COVID-19 patients gave peripheral blood either during active infection or after recovery. Most recovered patients had mild to moderate COVID-19 treated as outpatients.

Each TRB amplification used roughly 240-550 ng of genomic DNA from blood. TRB rearrangements were amplified by multiplex PCR with BIOMED2 TRB-A/B primers. In TCRdb, the multiplex PCR reads were re-called with MiXCR into one record per CDR3 protein. The table has about 11,000 distinct CDR3 sequences, around 33% seen once. From germline, CDR1 is KGHSH and CDR2 LQKENI. V was shortened by 0 bases and J by 0 bases, with 5 bases between the two germline ends. The CDR3 has 14 residues. The TCR sequence derives from a human donor with active COVID-19. Source material: blood. This chain links TRBV18 with TRBJ1-1; no clear D. CDR3 sequence (DNA): TGTGCCAGCTCACCACCCGGGCTGAACACTGAAGCTTTCTTT. Translation: CASSPPGLNTEAFF. Based on the CDR3 plus reference TRBV18 and TRBJ1-1, the full variable domain is NAGVMQNPRHLVRRRGQEARLRCSPMKGHSHVYWYRQLPEEGLKFMVYLQKENIIDESGMPKERFSAEFPKEGPSILRIQQVVRGDSAAYFCASSPPGLNTEAFFGQGTRLTVV.